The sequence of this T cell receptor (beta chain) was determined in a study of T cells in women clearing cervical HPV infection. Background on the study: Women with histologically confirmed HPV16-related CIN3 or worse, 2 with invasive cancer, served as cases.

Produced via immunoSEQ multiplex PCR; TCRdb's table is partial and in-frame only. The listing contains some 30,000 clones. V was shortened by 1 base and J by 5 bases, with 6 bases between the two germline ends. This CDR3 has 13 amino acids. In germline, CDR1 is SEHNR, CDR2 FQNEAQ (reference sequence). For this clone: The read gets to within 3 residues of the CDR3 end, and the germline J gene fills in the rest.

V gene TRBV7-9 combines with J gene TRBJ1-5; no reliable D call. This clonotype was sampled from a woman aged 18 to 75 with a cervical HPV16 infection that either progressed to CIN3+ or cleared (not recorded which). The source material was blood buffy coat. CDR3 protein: CASSLVADQPQHF. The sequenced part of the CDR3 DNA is TGTGCCAGCAGCTTAGTAGCCGATCAGCCC.